This T cell receptor beta chain was obtained from a study of OX40 agonist ivuxolimab in advanced cancers. Study information: Patients' therapy was ivuxolimab, an antibody that acts as an agonist of OX40 (CD134). A partial response was reached by three patients: one with hepatocellular carcinoma and two with cutaneous melanoma. A diagnosis of hepatocellular carcinoma, melanoma, renal cell or head and neck cancer was present in dose-escalation patients. Overall study results and limits: In the 0.1-3.0 mg/kg groups, partial responders showed among the lowest expansion.

Only in-frame clones appear in the TCRdb table, and some are missing; sequencing was by immunoSEQ multiplex PCR. Of about 66,000 clones in the sample, 85% are singletons; the top ten hold 3.5% to 4.5%. Regarding this clone: What it recognizes is unknown.

This specimen consisted of CD4+ or CD8+ T cells sorted from blood, obtained in a trial of the OX40 agonist ivuxolimab. The sequence was obtained from an adult with an advanced solid tumor such as melanoma, head and neck, liver or kidney cancer.

CDR3 sequence reads: CASSFRQGNQETQYF. The CDR3 DNA is TGCGCCAGCAGCTTCCGACAGGGAAACCAAGAGACCCAGTACTTC. This chain connects TRBV5-1 to TRBJ2-5; 7 positions agree with TRBD1. V shed 2 bases, J shed 0 bases, and the junction held 4 bases outside the gene matches. The CDR3 is made up of 15 amino acids. Germline V gene sequence: CDR1 SGHRS, CDR2 YFSETQ.